The clone carrying this TCR beta chain has just a few counts. Losses at the gene ends were 3 bases for V and 0 bases for J; bases not matched to a gene: 5. Germline V gene data show CDR1 as SGDLS and CDR2 as YYNGEE. This CDR3 is 16 amino acids long. The data derive from a study of cytomegalovirus exposure and HLA in healthy donors. Both 60 Vbeta primers and 13 Jbeta primers went into the PCR. Clones were sequenced by immunoSEQ multiplex PCR, and TCRdb holds only the in-frame ones, with some missing. The sample has more than 140,000 clones, approximately 79% seen once. The chain links TRBV9 to TRBJ1-3, with TRBD1 identical over 8 bases. The source is a male donor in good health and CMV-seronegative. The sample consisted of PBMCs. This chain's CDR3 is CASSDDRGYSGNTIYF. DNA for the CDR3: TGTGCCAGCAGCGACGACAGGGGATACTCTGGAAACACCATATATTTT. The complete variable domain, with remaining parts taken from reference TRBV9 and TRBJ1-3, reads DSGVTQTPKHLITATGQRVTLRCSPRSGDLSVYWYQQSLDQGLQFLIQYYNGEERAKGNILERFSAQQFPDLHSELNLSSLELGDSALYFCASSDDRGYSGNTIYFGEGSWLTVV.